The entry that follows covers one TCR beta chain sequence. Antigen specificity is unknown. Trimming took 0 bases from V and 5 from J, leaving 21 bases between them. CDR3 length: 18 residues. CDR1 is SGHNT and CDR2 is YYREEE in the germline V gene (reference sequence). Based on CD45RO/CCR7/CD25/CD127/CD95/CD27, CD4+ regulatory, stem cell-like memory, naive and central memory cells were sorted. The sample belongs to a study of beta chain features in type 1 diabetes. The overall study: On cell yields, gender and age, patients and healthy donors were similar.

The whole isolated RNA underwent reverse transcription, so sequencing captured expressed TCRB transcripts. Read counts averaged roughly 4 million for samples of naive, central memory and regulatory T cells. Here immunoSEQ multiplex PCR was the method, and the copy in TCRdb shows in-frame clones only, minus some. The data contain more than 110,000 clones, 6.9% of them singletons. Findings of the study overall: Relative to healthy donors, patients appeared to have naive, central memory and Treg TCRB repertoires that were more similar.

The specimen was central memory CD4+ T cells from blood. The rearrangement uses TRBV5-4 and TRBJ2-1, with a weak D call TRBD2 (5 bases). This clonotype originated in a woman in her 30s in good health. CDR3 sequence: CASSLGAPGSGPHNEQFF. CDR3 nucleotide sequence: TGTGCCAGCAGCTTGGGGGCCCCGGGGAGCGGTCCCCACAATGAGCAGTTCTTC.